This TCR beta chain was captured in a study of glioma-infiltrating T cells after dendritic cell vaccination. The CDR3 consists of 16 residues. V lost 2 bases and J 4 bases, leaving 18 bases between the germline ends. Germline V lookup: CDR1 MGHDK, CDR2 SYGVNS. Clones were sequenced by immunoSEQ multiplex PCR, and TCRdb holds only the in-frame ones, with some missing. The data show about 92,000 clones, 80% to 90% seen once. The chain combines TRBV25-1 with TRBJ2-7, with a possible D match to TRBD1 (5 bases). The input for sequencing was blood, taken before dendritic cell vaccination. The sequence was collected from a human donor with glioblastoma. The CDR3 here is CASSEGATEKKYEQYF. The CDR3, as DNA: TGTGCCAGCAGTGAAGGAGCGACAGAGAAAAAATACGAGCAGTACTTC.